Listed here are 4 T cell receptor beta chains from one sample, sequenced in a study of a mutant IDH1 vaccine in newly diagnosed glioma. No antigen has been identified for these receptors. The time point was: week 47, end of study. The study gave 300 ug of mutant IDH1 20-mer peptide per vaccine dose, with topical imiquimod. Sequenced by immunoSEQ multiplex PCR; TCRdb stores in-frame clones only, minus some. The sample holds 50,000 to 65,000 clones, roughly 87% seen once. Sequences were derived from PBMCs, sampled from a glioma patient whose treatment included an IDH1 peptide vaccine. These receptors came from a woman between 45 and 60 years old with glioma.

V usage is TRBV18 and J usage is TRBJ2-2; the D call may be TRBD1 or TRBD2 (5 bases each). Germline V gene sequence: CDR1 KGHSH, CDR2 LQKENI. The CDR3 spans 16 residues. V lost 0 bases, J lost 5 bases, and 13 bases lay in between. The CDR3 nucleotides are TGTGCCAGCTCACCACCGACAGCCCCGGGAACCGGGGAGCTGTTTTTT. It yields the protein CASSPPTAPGTGELFF.

This CDR3 is CASSLDIVGSSGNTIYF. The CDR3 coding sequence is TGCGCCAGCAGCTTGGACATAGTGGGGTCCTCTGGAAACACCATATATTTT. V gene TRBV5-1 combines with J gene TRBJ1-3; D remains unclear. The V gene's germline CDR1 is SGHRS and CDR2 YFSETQ. Trimming removed 0 bases from V and 0 bases from J, with 13 bases in between. This CDR3 comprises 17 residues.

Here the CDR3 DNA reads TGTGCCAGCAGCTTATTAGATTTTGGAAACACCATATATTTT. It specifies CASSLLDFGNTIYF. The chain carries TRBV11-2 and TRBJ1-3; D call uncertain. V was trimmed by 2 bases and J by 3 bases, leaving 8 bases between them. CDR1 is SGHAT and CDR2 is FQNNGV in the germline V gene. The CDR3 length is 14 residues.

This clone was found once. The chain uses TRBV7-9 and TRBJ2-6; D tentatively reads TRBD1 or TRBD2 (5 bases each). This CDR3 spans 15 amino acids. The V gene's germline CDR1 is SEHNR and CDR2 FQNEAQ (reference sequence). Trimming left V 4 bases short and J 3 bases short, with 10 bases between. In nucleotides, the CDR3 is TGTGCCAGCAGCTCGGGGACCGGTGGGGCCAACGTCCTGACTTTC. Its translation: CASSSGTGGANVLTF.